This is a list of T cell receptor beta chains from one sample in a study of blood T cell repertoires in COVID-19. Measured with immunoSEQ multiplex PCR; TCRdb has only the in-frame clones, and not every one. The sample shows hundreds of thousands of clones, 70% to 90% of them seen only once. The specimen was PBMCs or T cells enriched from blood (not recorded which). The receptors derive from a man in his fifties or sixties who had been exposed to COVID-19. CDR3s include the opening cysteine and the closing phenylalanine or tryptophan. D genes are given only for firm matches. Not every row has a clone size; where given, it reads once, few, many or a size class.

j_call: TRBJ2-1; d_call: TRBD2; clone_size: .; v_call: TRBV28; cdr3_aa: CASSSSGRARNEQFF; cdr3_nt: TGTGCCAGCAGTTCTAGCGGGAGGGCCCGTAATGAGCAGTTCTTC
j_call: TRBJ2-5; d_call: .; clone_size: .; v_call: TRBV5-1; cdr3_aa: CASSLRSRALQETQYF; cdr3_nt: TGCGCCAGCAGCCTTCGGTCCCGAGCCTTACAAGAGACCCAGTACTTC
j_call: TRBJ2-2; d_call: TRBD2; clone_size: few; v_call: TRBV3-1/TRBV3-2; cdr3_aa: CASSQDASGGSTGELFF; cdr3_nt: TGTGCCAGCAGCCAAGATGCAAGCGGGGGAAGCACCGGGGAGCTGTTTTTT
j_call: TRBJ2-2; d_call: TRBD2; clone_size: .; v_call: TRBV27; cdr3_aa: CASSFIAGAHIGELFF; cdr3_nt: TGTGCCAGCAGTTTTATAGCGGGGGCACACATTGGGGAGCTGTTTTTT
j_call: TRBJ1-2; d_call: .; clone_size: many; v_call: TRBV2; cdr3_aa: CASTRDRNYGYTF; cdr3_nt: TGTGCCAGCACCCGAGACAGAAACTATGGCTACACCTTC
j_call: TRBJ1-1; d_call: .; clone_size: .; v_call: TRBV5-3; cdr3_aa: CARSLERTAEAFF; cdr3_nt: TGTGCCAGAAGCTTGGAGCGGACAGCCGAAGCTTTCTTT
j_call: TRBJ2-3; d_call: TRBD2; clone_size: .; v_call: TRBV10-3; cdr3_aa: CASRKTSGSSDTQYF; cdr3_nt: TGTGCCTCGAGAAAGACTAGCGGGAGCTCAGATACGCAGTATTTT
j_call: TRBJ1-4; d_call: .; clone_size: .; v_call: TRBV11-2; cdr3_aa: CASSLPGKLFF; cdr3_nt: TGTGCCAGCAGCCTCCCAGGGAAACTGTTTTTT
j_call: TRBJ1-1; d_call: .; clone_size: .; v_call: TRBV19; cdr3_aa: CASSIVMNTEAFF; cdr3_nt: TGTGCCAGTAGTATTGTCATGAACACTGAAGCTTTCTTT
j_call: TRBJ2-7; d_call: TRBD1; clone_size: .; v_call: TRBV5-1; cdr3_aa: CASSTRTGGDEQYF; cdr3_nt: TGCGCCAGCAGCACAAGGACAGGGGGGGACGAGCAGTACTTC
j_call: TRBJ1-1; d_call: TRBD1; clone_size: .; v_call: TRBV13; cdr3_aa: CASSSTGANTEAFF; cdr3_nt: TGTGCCAGCAGCTCCACAGGGGCGAACACTGAAGCTTTCTTT
j_call: TRBJ1-3; d_call: TRBD1; clone_size: .; v_call: TRBV4-1; cdr3_aa: CASSQERQGIYTIYF; cdr3_nt: TGCGCCAGCAGCCAAGAGAGACAGGGGATTTACACCATATATTTT
j_call: TRBJ1-1; d_call: .; clone_size: .; v_call: TRBV19; cdr3_aa: CASSGSRYSTGNTEAFF; cdr3_nt: TGTGCCAGTAGTGGGTCCCGATATTCGACAGGGAACACTGAAGCTTTCTTT
j_call: TRBJ2-3; d_call: TRBD1; clone_size: .; v_call: TRBV5-1; cdr3_aa: CASSFQGASTDTQYF; cdr3_nt: TGCGCCAGCAGCTTCCAGGGGGCGTCCACAGATACGCAGTATTTT
j_call: TRBJ2-1; d_call: .; clone_size: .; v_call: TRBV15; cdr3_aa: CATSGLRQRYYNEQFF; cdr3_nt: TGTGCCACCAGCGGGCTACGACAGCGTTACTACAATGAGCAGTTCTTC
j_call: TRBJ2-1; d_call: .; clone_size: .; v_call: TRBV3-1/TRBV3-2; cdr3_aa: CASSRGGTADYNEQFF; cdr3_nt: TGTGCCAGCAGCCGAGGCGGGACAGCCGATTACAATGAGCAGTTCTTC
j_call: TRBJ1-5; d_call: TRBD1; clone_size: .; v_call: TRBV6-5; cdr3_aa: CASKIVRGSNQPQHF; cdr3_nt: TGTGCCAGTAAAATCGTCAGGGGGAGCAATCAGCCCCAGCATTTT
j_call: TRBJ1-1; d_call: .; clone_size: .; v_call: TRBV29-1; cdr3_aa: CSGGGGNTEAFF; cdr3_nt: TGCAGCGGCGGCGGGGGGAACACTGAAGCTTTCTTT
j_call: TRBJ1-2; d_call: TRBD1; clone_size: .; v_call: TRBV24-1; cdr3_aa: CATSDPGTGGSYGYTF; cdr3_nt: TGTGCCACCAGTGATCCTGGGACAGGGGGTAGCTATGGCTACACCTTC
j_call: TRBJ1-4; d_call: .; clone_size: .; v_call: TRBV7-9; cdr3_aa: CASSPNEKLFF; cdr3_nt: TGTGCCAGCAGCCCGAATGAAAAACTGTTTTTT
j_call: TRBJ1-5; d_call: .; clone_size: .; v_call: TRBV30; cdr3_aa: CAWSVPGDSNQPQHF; cdr3_nt: TGTGCCTGGAGTGTGCCAGGGGATAGCAATCAGCCCCAGCATTTT
j_call: TRBJ2-5; d_call: .; clone_size: .; v_call: TRBV5-4; cdr3_aa: CASSLDEGETQYF; cdr3_nt: TGTGCCAGCAGCTTGGATGAGGGTGAGACCCAGTACTTC
j_call: TRBJ2-2; d_call: .; clone_size: .; v_call: TRBV28; cdr3_aa: CASSSAGELFF; cdr3_nt: TGTGCCAGCAGTAGCGCCGGGGAGCTGTTTTTT
j_call: TRBJ1-1; d_call: .; clone_size: .; v_call: TRBV19; cdr3_aa: CASSIVAGSGTEAFF; cdr3_nt: TGTGCCAGTAGTATCGTCGCGGGTTCTGGCACTGAAGCTTTCTTT
j_call: TRBJ1-5; d_call: TRBD1; clone_size: .; v_call: TRBV13; cdr3_aa: CASSLTGANQPQHF; cdr3_nt: TGTGCCAGCAGCTTGACAGGGGCCAATCAGCCCCAGCATTTT
j_call: TRBJ1-1; d_call: .; clone_size: .; v_call: TRBV5-4; cdr3_aa: CASSSVIQGTRFEAFF; cdr3_nt: TGTGCCAGCAGCTCCGTAATTCAGGGGACCCGCTTTGAAGCTTTCTTT
j_call: TRBJ2-1; d_call: TRBD2; clone_size: .; v_call: TRBV18; cdr3_aa: CASSPIYSGSSYNEQFF; cdr3_nt: TGTGCCAGCTCACCGATTTATAGCGGGAGCTCCTACAATGAGCAGTTCTTC
j_call: TRBJ2-7; d_call: .; clone_size: .; v_call: TRBV18; cdr3_aa: CASSPVNAFSYEQYF; cdr3_nt: TGTGCCAGCTCACCAGTAAATGCGTTCTCCTACGAGCAGTACTTC
j_call: TRBJ2-5; d_call: TRBD2; clone_size: .; v_call: TRBV6-2/TRBV6-3; cdr3_aa: CASSYSSGGGQETQYF; cdr3_nt: TGTGCCAGCAGTTACTCGAGCGGGGGGGGGCAAGAGACCCAGTACTTC
j_call: TRBJ2-1; d_call: TRBD2; clone_size: once; v_call: TRBV24-1; cdr3_aa: CATSDRAGGPAGEQFF; cdr3_nt: TGTGCCACCAGTGATCGGGCGGGGGGGCCGGCCGGTGAGCAGTTCTTC